These T cell receptor beta chains were read from a single sample in a study of cytomegalovirus exposure and HLA in healthy donors. Assay used: immunoSEQ multiplex PCR; TCRdb lists only in-frame clones, some missing. The sample shows approximately 190,000 clones, approximately 78% of them seen only once. The sequenced sample consisted of PBMCs. These receptors were collected from a woman in her late teens or twenties in good health and CMV-seronegative. The CDR3 runs from the conserved cysteine through the conserved F or W. The order of the fields is J gene, D gene, V gene, clone size, CDR3 protein, CDR3 DNA. A D gene is named only where the DNA matches it firmly. Clone size is not always given. Where it is, it says once, few, many or a class for expanded clones.

TRBJ2-7	NA	TRBV9	NA	CASSVGAGEPYEQYF	TGTGCCAGCAGCGTAGGTGCAGGGGAGCCCTACGAGCAGTACTTC
TRBJ1-1	NA	TRBV6-5	NA	CASRFRGMNTEAFF	TGTGCCAGCAGATTCAGGGGCATGAACACTGAAGCTTTCTTT
TRBJ1-3	NA	TRBV9	NA	CASSGQAGNTIYF	TGTGCCAGCTCAGGGCAAGCTGGAAACACCATATATTTT
TRBJ1-5	TRBD1	TRBV27	NA	CASRGQGRNQPQHF	TGTGCCAGCAGGGGACAGGGGAGGAATCAGCCCCAGCATTTT
TRBJ2-1	NA	TRBV19	once	CASSIDRATYNEQFF	TGTGCCAGTAGTATAGACCGTGCAACTTACAATGAGCAGTTCTTC
TRBJ1-2	NA	TRBV19	NA	CASSIADYGYTF	TGTGCCAGTAGTATAGCGGACTATGGCTACACCTTC
TRBJ2-7	TRBD1	TRBV18	NA	CASRALPGQGLDEQYF	TGTGCCAGCCGAGCATTACCGGGACAGGGCTTAGACGAGCAGTACTTC
TRBJ2-7	TRBD2	TRBV6-5	NA	CASSSGGLGDYEQYF	TGTGCCAGCAGTTCCGGGGGACTAGGAGATTACGAGCAGTACTTC
TRBJ1-5	NA	TRBV2	NA	CASREGPNQPQHF	TGTGCCAGCAGGGAGGGACCAAATCAGCCCCAGCATTTT
TRBJ1-5	TRBD1	TRBV27	NA	CASSPGTGGHHSNQPQHF	TGTGCCAGCAGTCCGGGGACAGGGGGACACCATAGCAATCAGCCCCAGCATTTT
TRBJ2-1	TRBD1	TRBV27	NA	CASTLSGLRGHWKSYNEQFF	TGTGCCAGCACCTTATCTGGGTTGAGGGGGCACTGGAAATCCTACAATGAGCAGTTCTTC
TRBJ2-1	TRBD2	TRBV7-8	NA	CASRGGAQQFF	TGTGCCAGCCGGGGGGGAGCTCAGCAGTTCTTC
TRBJ2-1	NA	TRBV7-9	NA	CSSSLGQANSYNEQFF	TGTTCCAGCAGCTTAGGGCAGGCCAACTCCTACAATGAGCAGTTCTTC
TRBJ2-3	TRBD1	TRBV7-6	NA	CASSLPTDRGLSTDTQYF	TGTGCCAGCAGCTTACCGACGGACAGGGGGCTTAGCACAGATACGCAGTATTTT
TRBJ1-3	TRBD1	TRBV13	NA	CASSPGDSSGNTIYF	TGTGCCAGCAGCCCGGGGGACAGTTCCGGAAACACCATATATTTT
TRBJ2-5	TRBD1	TRBV27	NA	CASWPGTGQETQYF	TGTGCCAGCTGGCCCGGGACAGGGCAGGAGACCCAGTACTTC
TRBJ2-5	NA	TRBV5-1	NA	CASSFIIQETQYF	TGCGCCAGCAGCTTTATTATCCAAGAGACCCAGTACTTC
TRBJ2-3	TRBD2	TRBV5-1	once	CASRPGTSGTDTQYF	TGCGCCAGCAGGCCCGGGACTAGCGGGACAGATACGCAGTATTTT
TRBJ1-4	NA	TRBV7-2	NA	CASSFPIMSEKLFF	TGTGCCAGCAGCTTTCCGATTATGAGTGAAAAACTGTTTTTT
TRBJ2-7	NA	TRBV4-2	NA	CASSQDWGTEHEQYF	TGTGCCAGCAGCCAAGATTGGGGGACTGAACACGAGCAGTACTTC